This T cell receptor (beta chain) came from a study of cytomegalovirus exposure and HLA in healthy donors. Study observations and caveats: When a later analysis was performed, an Asian-associated ancestry cluster reportedly had fewer N-insertions than the roughly 640-donor mean.

The CDR3 runs to 14 residues. The V gene end was trimmed by 4 bases and the J gene end by 4 bases; junction bases not matched to a gene: 7. Germline CDR1 SGHTA, CDR2 FQGNSA. The PCR used 60 Vbeta and 13 Jbeta primers. TCRdb's table, derived via immunoSEQ multiplex PCR, lists solely in-frame clones and lacks some. The specimen's table records about 170,000 clones. Comments on this clone: Antigen specificity is unknown.

The clonotype comes from a woman aged 18 to 35 in good health and CMV-seropositive. Source material: PBMCs. This chain connects TRBV7-2 to TRBJ2-7; 7 positions match TRBD1. The CDR3 DNA reads as TGTGCCAGCAGCTCTTATGACAGGGCATACGAGCAGTACTTC. As protein: CASSSYDRAYEQYF.